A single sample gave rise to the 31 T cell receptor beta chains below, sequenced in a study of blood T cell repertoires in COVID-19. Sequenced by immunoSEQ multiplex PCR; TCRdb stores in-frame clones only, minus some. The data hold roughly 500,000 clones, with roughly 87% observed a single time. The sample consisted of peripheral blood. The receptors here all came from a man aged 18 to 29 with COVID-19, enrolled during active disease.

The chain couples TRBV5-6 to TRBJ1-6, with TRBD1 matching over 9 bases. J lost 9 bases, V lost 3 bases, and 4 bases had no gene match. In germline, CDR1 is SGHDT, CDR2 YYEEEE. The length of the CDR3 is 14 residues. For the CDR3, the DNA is TGTGCCAGCAGCTACCGGACAGGGGCTTCACCCCTCCACTTT. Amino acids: CASSYRTGASPLHF.

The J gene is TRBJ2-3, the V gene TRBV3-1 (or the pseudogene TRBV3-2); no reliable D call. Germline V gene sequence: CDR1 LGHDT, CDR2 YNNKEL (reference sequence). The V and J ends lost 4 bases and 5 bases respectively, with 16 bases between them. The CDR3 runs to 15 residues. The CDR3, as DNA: TGTGCCAGCAGCCCCGAGCAGGCCCGCCTAGATACGCAGTATTTT. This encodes CASSPEQARLDTQYF.

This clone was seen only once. DNA for the CDR3: TGTGCCAGTAGTCCCCTGGGCAGGGGCGGCCCCGAGCAGTACTTC. This sequence encodes CASSPLGRGGPEQYF. The chain employs TRBV19 and TRBJ2-7; the D gene is possibly TRBD1 (6 bases). Trimming removed 5 bases from V and 6 bases from J, with 20 bases in between. The CDR3 length is 15 residues. Per the germline V gene, CDR1 is LNHDA and CDR2 is SQIVND (reference sequence). Full variable domain (missing parts from reference TRBV19 and TRBJ2-7): DGGITQSPKYLFRKEGQNVTLSCEQNLNHDAMYWYRQDPGQGLRLIYYSQIVNDFQKGDIAEGYSVSREKKESFPLTVTSAQKNPTAFYLCASSPLGRGGPEQYFGPGTRLTVT.

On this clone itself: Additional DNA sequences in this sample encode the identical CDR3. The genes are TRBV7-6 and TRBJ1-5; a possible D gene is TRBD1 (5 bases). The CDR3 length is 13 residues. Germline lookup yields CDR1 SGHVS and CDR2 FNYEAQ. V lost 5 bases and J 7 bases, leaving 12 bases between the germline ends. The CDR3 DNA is TGTGCCAGCAGCGCAGACAGAGACCAGCCCCAGCATTTT. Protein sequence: CASSADRDQPQHF.

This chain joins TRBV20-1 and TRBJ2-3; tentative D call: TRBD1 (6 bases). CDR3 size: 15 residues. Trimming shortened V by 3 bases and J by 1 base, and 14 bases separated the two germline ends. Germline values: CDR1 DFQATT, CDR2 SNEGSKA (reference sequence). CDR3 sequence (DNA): TGCAGTGCTAGTCAACAGGGAATCGGCACAGATACGCAGTATTTT. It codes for CSASQQGIGTDTQYF.

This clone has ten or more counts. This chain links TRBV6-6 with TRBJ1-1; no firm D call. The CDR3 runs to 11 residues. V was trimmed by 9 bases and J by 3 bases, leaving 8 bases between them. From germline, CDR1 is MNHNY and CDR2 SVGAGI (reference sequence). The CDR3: CASRFDTEAFF. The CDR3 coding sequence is TGTGCCAGTCGGTTTGACACTGAAGCTTTCTTT.

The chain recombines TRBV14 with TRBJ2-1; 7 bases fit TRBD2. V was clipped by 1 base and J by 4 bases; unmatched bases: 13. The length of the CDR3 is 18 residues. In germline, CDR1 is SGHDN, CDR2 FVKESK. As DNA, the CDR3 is TGTGCCAGCAGCCAAGGGGATCCCGGGAGGTTCCGGTACAATGAGCAGTTCTTC. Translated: CASSQGDPGRFRYNEQFF.

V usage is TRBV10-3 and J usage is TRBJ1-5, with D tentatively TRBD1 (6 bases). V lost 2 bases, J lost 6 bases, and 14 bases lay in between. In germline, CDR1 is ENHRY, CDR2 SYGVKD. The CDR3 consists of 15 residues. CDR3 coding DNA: TGTGCCATCAGTGAGACAACAGGGTCCGGTCAGCCCCAGCATTTT. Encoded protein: CAISETTGSGQPQHF.

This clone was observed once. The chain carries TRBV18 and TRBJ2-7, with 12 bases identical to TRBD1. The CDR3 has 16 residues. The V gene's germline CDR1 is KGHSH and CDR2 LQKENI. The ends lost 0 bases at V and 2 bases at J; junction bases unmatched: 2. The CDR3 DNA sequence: TGTGCCAGCTCACCACCGGGACAGGGGGCTCCCTACGAGCAGTACTTC. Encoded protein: CASSPPGQGAPYEQYF.

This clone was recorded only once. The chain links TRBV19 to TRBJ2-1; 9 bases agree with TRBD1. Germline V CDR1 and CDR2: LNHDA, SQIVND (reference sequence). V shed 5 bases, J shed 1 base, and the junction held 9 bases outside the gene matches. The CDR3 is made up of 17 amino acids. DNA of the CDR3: TGTGCCAGTAGTCTCCAGGGACAGGGTAGTTCCTACAATGAGCAGTTCTTC. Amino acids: CASSLQGQGSSYNEQFF.

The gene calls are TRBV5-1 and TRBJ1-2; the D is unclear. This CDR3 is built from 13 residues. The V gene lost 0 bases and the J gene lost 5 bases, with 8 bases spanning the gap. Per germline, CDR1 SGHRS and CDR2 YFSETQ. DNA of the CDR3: TGCGCCAGCAGCTTGGACTCCTATTATGGCTACACCTTC. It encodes CASSLDSYYGYTF.

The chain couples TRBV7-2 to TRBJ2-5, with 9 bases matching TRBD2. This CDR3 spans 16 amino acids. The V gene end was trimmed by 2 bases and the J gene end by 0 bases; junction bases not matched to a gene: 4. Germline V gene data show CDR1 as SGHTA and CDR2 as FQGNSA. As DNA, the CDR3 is TGTGCCAGCAGCTTAACTAGCGGGTTATACCAAGAGACCCAGTACTTC. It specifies CASSLTSGLYQETQYF.

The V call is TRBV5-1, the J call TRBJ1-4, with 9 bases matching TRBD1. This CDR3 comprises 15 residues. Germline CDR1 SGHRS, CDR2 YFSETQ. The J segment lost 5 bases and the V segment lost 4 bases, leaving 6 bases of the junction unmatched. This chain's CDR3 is CASSPGTGPNEKLFF. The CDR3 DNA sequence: TGCGCCAGCAGCCCCGGGACAGGGCCGAATGAAAAACTGTTTTTT. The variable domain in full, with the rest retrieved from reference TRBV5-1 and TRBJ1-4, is KAGVTQTPRYLIKTRGQQVTLSCSPISGHRSVSWYQQTPGQGLQFLFEYFSETQRNKGNFPGRFSGRQFSNSRSEMNVSTLELGDSALYLCASSPGTGPNEKLFFGSGTQLSVL.

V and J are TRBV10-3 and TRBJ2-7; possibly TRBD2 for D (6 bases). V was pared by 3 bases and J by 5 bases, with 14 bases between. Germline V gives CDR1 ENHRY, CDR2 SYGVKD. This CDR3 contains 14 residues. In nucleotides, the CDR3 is TGTGCCATCAGTGACGTCGGGGGTAAAGACGAGCAGTACTTC. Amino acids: CAISDVGGKDEQYF.

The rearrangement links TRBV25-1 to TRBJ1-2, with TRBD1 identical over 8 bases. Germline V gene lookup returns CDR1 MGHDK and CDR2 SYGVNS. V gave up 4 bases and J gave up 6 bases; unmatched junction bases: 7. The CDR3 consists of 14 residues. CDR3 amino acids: CASSGLDREDGYTF. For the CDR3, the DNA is TGTGCCAGCAGTGGGTTGGACAGGGAAGATGGCTACACCTTC.

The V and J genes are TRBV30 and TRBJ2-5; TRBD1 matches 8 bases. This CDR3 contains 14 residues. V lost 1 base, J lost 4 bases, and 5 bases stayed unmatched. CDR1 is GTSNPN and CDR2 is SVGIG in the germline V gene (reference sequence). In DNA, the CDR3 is TGTGCCTGGAGTGAGGGCAGGGGGCGAGAGACCCAGTACTTC. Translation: CAWSEGRGRETQYF.

CDR3 sequence (DNA): TGCGCCACTGGGGGGGGTTCTGGGGCCAACGTCCTGACTTTC. It specifies CATGGGSGANVLTF. The chain carries TRBV10-2 and TRBJ2-6; 7 positions agree with TRBD2. CDR1 is WSHSY, CDR2 SAAADI, per germline. V lost 10 bases to trimming and J lost 1 base; unmatched junction nucleotides: 4. The CDR3 totals 14 residues.

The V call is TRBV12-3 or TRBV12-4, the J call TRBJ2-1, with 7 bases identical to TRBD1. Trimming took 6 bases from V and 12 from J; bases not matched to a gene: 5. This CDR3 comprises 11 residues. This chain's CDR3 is CASRTGVTQFF. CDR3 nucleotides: TGTGCCAGCAGAACAGGGGTTACGCAGTTCTTC.

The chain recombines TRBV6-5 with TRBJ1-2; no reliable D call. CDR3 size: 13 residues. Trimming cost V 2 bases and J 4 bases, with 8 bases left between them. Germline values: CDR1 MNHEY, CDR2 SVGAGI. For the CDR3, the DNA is TGTGCCAGCAGTTACGAAAGCCGCTATGGCTACACCTTC. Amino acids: CASSYESRYGYTF.

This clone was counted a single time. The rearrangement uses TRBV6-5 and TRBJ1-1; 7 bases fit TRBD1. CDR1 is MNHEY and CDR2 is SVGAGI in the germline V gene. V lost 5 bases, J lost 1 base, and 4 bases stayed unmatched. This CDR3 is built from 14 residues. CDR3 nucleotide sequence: TGTGCCAGCAGTAGGACAGGCCAGAACACTGAAGCTTTCTTT. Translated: CASSRTGQNTEAFF.

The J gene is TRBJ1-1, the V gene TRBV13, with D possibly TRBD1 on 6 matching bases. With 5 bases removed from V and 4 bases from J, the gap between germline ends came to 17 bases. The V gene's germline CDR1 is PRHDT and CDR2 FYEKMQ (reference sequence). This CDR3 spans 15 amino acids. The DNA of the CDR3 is TGTGCCAGCAGCCAGCCGACAGGCAGGGGCACTGAAGCTTTCTTT. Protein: CASSQPTGRGTEAFF.

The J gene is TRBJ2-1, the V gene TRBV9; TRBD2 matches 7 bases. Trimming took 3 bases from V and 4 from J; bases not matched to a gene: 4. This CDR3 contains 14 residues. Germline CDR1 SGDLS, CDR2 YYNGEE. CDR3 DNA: TGTGCCAGCAGCGGAGCGGGGTATTACAATGAGCAGTTCTTC. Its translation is CASSGAGYYNEQFF.

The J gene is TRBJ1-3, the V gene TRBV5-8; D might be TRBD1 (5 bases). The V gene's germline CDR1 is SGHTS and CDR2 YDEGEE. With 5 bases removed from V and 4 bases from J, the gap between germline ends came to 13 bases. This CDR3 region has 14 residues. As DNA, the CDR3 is TGTGCCAGCAGGATCACAGGCTCAGGAAACACCATATATTTT. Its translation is CASRITGSGNTIYF.

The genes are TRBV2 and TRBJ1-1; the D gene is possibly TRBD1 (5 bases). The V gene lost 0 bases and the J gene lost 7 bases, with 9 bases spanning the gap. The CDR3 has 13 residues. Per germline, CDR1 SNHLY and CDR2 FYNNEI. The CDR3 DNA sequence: TGTGCCAGCAGTGAAGCGGGAAGGGGTGAAGCTTTCTTT. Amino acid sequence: CASSEAGRGEAFF.

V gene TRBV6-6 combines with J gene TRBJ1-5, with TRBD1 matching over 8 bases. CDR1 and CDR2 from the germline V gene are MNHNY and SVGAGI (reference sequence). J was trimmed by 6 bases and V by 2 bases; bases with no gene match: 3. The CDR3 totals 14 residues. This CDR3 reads CASSYGQGSQPQHF. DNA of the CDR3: TGTGCCAGCAGTTACGGACAGGGTAGTCAGCCCCAGCATTTT.

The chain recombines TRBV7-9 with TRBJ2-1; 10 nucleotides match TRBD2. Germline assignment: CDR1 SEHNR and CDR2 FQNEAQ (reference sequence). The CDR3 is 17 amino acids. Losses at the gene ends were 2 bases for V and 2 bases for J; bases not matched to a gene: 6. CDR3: CASSLSLAGDAYNEQFF. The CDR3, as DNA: TGTGCCAGCAGCTTATCGCTAGCGGGGGACGCCTACAATGAGCAGTTCTTC.

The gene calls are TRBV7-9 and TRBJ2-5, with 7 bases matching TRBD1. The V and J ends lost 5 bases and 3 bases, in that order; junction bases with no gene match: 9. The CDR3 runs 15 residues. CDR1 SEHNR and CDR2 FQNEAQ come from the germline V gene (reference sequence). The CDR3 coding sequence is TGTGCCAGCAGCGACTCCCCGGGACAGAAAGAGACCCAGTACTTC. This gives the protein CASSDSPGQKETQYF.

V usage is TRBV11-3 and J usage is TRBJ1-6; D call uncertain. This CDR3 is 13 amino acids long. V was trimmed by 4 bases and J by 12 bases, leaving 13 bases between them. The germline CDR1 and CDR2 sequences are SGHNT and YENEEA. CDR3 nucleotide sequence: TGTGCCAGCAGCTCGCGGGAGAACGAACCCCTCCACTTT. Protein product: CASSSRENEPLHF.

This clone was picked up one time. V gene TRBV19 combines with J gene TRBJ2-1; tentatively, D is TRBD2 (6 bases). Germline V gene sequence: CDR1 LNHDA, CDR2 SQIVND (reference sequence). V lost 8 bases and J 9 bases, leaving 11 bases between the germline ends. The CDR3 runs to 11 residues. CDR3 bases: TGTGCCAGTTCCGGGGAGGCTGAGCAGTTCTTC. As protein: CASSGEAEQFF.

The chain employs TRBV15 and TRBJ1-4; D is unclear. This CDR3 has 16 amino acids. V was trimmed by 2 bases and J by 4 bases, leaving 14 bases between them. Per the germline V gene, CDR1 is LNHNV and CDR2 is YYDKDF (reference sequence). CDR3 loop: CATSRPPQRFNEKLFF. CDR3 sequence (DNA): TGTGCCACCAGCAGACCCCCCCAGCGTTTTAATGAAAAACTGTTTTTT.

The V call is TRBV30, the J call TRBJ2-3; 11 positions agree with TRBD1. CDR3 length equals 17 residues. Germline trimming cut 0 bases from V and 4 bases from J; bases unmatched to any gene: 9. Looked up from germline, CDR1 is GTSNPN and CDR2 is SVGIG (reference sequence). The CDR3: CAWSVLRTGGAADTQYF. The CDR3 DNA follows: TGTGCCTGGAGTGTACTGAGGACAGGGGGCGCAGCAGATACGCAGTATTTT.